A single sample gave rise to the 27 T cell receptor beta chains below, sequenced in a study of regulatory T cells in long-lasting Graves disease. Time point: newly diagnosed GD, antithyroid drugs for less than 3 months. Extracted PBMC RNA gave rise to the TCR library. Building the TCR beta libraries relied on iRepertoire HTBI primers, and CDR3 regions underwent Arm-PCR. TCRdb re-analysed the multiplex PCR reads in MiXCR, keeping a single row per CDR3 protein. The sample lists 550,000 to 600,000 distinct CDR3 sequences, roughly 16% seen once, with more than 10% in the top ten. This same sample was also part of a study on T cells in Graves' hyperthyroidism and ophthalmopathy.

The sequenced sample was peripheral blood mononuclear cells (PBMCs), obtained at new diagnosis, from a patient treated with antithyroid drugs. These receptors were collected from a man in his late teens or twenties with Graves disease.

The rearrangement joins TRBV20-1 to TRBJ1-1; 8 bases are a match to TRBD1. J lost 5 bases, V lost 1 base, and 15 bases had no gene match. The CDR3 loop spans 17 amino acids. CDR1 and CDR2 from the germline V gene are DFQATT and SNEGSKA (reference sequence). Written as DNA, the CDR3 is TGCAGTGCTAGAGCTATAGGGACCAGGGGGCGGGGAACTGAAGCTTTCTTT. Protein product: CSARAIGTRGRGTEAFF.

There are many counts of this clonotype. The V gene is TRBV12-3 or TRBV12-4, the J gene TRBJ1-4, with a tentative D call TRBD1 (6 bases). Trimming pared 4 bases from V and 10 bases from J, leaving 16 bases between. The length of the CDR3 is 14 residues. CDR3 sequence: CASSSLDRTGKLFF. CDR3 nucleotides: TGTGCCAGCAGTTCCCTGGACAGAACAGGAAAACTGTTTTTT.

This clonotype was seen ten or more times. The gene calls are TRBV2 and TRBJ1-1, with 8 bases identical to TRBD1. V trimming: 3 bases; J trimming: 3 bases; junction bases outside the gene matches: 6. Germline values: CDR1 SNHLY, CDR2 FYNNEI. CDR3 length: 15 amino acids. CDR3 bases: TGTGCCAGCAGTGATCAGGGGGCGATTGACACTGAAGCTTTCTTT. Translation gives CASSDQGAIDTEAFF.

The chain couples TRBV12-3 or TRBV12-4 to TRBJ2-3; D remains unclear. The CDR3 runs to 15 residues. The V end lost 3 bases, the J end lost 2 bases, and 12 bases lay between the germline ends. Here the CDR3 reads CASSFSTAVTDTQYF. The CDR3 DNA reads as TGTGCCAGCAGTTTTTCGACGGCCGTCACAGATACGCAGTATTTT.

The gene calls are TRBV6-5 and TRBJ2-3, with D maybe TRBD1 (5 bases). The CDR3 runs to 15 residues. The ends were cut back, 0 bases at V and 8 bases at J, with 15 bases in the middle. Germline-derived CDR1 and CDR2 are MNHEY and SVGAGI. For the CDR3, the DNA is TGTGCCAGCAGTTACTCTCCGACAGTTCGGACTACGCAGTATTTT. Encoded protein: CASSYSPTVRTTQYF.

CDR3 bases: TGCGCCAGCAGCTGGGGCCCGGGACAGGTCTACGAGCAGTACTTC. Its translation: CASSWGPGQVYEQYF. This chain links TRBV5-1 with TRBJ2-7, with TRBD1 matching over 8 bases. J lost 3 bases, V lost 3 bases, and 8 bases had no gene match. The CDR3 covers 15 residues. Germline CDR1 reads SGHRS; CDR2 reads YFSETQ.

This clonotype came up many times. The chain combines TRBV15 with TRBJ1-1; 7 bases map to TRBD1. CDR1 is LNHNV and CDR2 is YYDKDF in the germline V gene (reference sequence). This CDR3 is 14 amino acids long. The trim removed 3 bases at V and 3 bases at J, leaving 4 bases unmatched. CDR3 nucleotides: TGTGCCACCAGCAGCAGGGGGGGGTACACTGAAGCTTTCTTT. Amino acid sequence: CATSSRGGYTEAFF.

This clonotype occurred many times. This CDR3 is CASNRDTGLYGYTF. The CDR3 DNA reads TGTGCCAGCAATCGGGACACAGGGCTCTATGGCTACACCTTC. This chain uses TRBV6-1 with TRBJ1-2; D is possibly TRBD1 (6 bases). Germline V gene sequence: CDR1 MNHNS, CDR2 SASEGT. The length of the CDR3 is 14 residues. Deletions cut 7 bases from V and 4 bases from J, with 16 bases between.

This clonotype showed up many times. This rearrangement joins TRBV3-1 to TRBJ1-4, with D perhaps matching TRBD1 (5 bases). CDR3 length: 14 residues. V was pared by 3 bases and J by 7 bases, with 12 bases between. Germline V gives CDR1 LGHDT, CDR2 YNNKEL (reference sequence). The chain's CDR3 is CASSHGGVGEKLFF. The CDR3 region has the DNA TGTGCCAGCAGCCACGGGGGGGTCGGTGAAAAACTGTTTTTT.

A note on this clonotype: This may stem from a read error, because a much larger clone lies one nucleotide away. The CDR3 end shows no conserved phenylalanine or tryptophan, and so a read error is likely. The chain joins TRBV20-1 to TRBJ1-5; TRBD1 is a possible D gene (5 bases). CDR1 and CDR2 (germline): DFQATT, SNEGSKA (reference sequence). V lost 3 bases and J lost 5, with 17 bases in between. This CDR3 contains 15 residues. CDR3 sequence reads: CSARLAESGHQPQHS. The CDR3 coding sequence is TGCAGTGCTAGGTTAGCGGAGTCAGGGCATCAGCCCCAGCATTCT.

On this clonotype: Possible read error: a much larger clone is one base away. The chain is built from TRBV20-1 and TRBJ2-3; no definite D call. The J call is uncertain, as TRBJ2-1 better fits the DNA end. The V gene's germline CDR1 is DFQATT and CDR2 SNEGSKA (reference sequence). This CDR3 region has 12 residues. The CDR3 coding sequence is TGCAGTGCTAGAGTACTTAATAATAAGCAGTTCTTC. This sequence encodes CSARVLNNKQFF.

The chain uses TRBV7-9 and TRBJ2-1, with TRBD1 matching 8 bases. The length of the CDR3 is 18 residues. Germline CDR1 is SEHNR and CDR2 is FQNEAQ (reference sequence). Germline trimming cut 5 bases from V and 7 bases from J; bases unmatched to any gene: 19. CDR3 in DNA: TGTGCCAGCAGCAGTAGTGCCCCTACAGGGGGGCCGGTGAATGAGCAGTTCTTC. Its translation: CASSSSAPTGGPVNEQFF.

The gene calls are TRBV19 and TRBJ2-1; 12 bases map to TRBD2. The CDR3 has 14 amino acids. V trimming: 4 bases; J trimming: 8 bases; junction bases outside the gene matches: 3. Germline CDR1 and CDR2: LNHDA and SQIVND (reference sequence). The CDR3 DNA is TGTGCCAGTAGTAGGACTAGCGGGACGTATGAGCAGTTCTTC. Its protein is CASSRTSGTYEQFF. Variable domain in full (rest from reference TRBV19 and TRBJ2-1): DGGITQSPKYLFRKEGQNVTLSCEQNLNHDAMYWYRQDPGQGLRLIYYSQIVNDFQKGDIAEGYSVSREKKESFPLTVTSAQKNPTAFYLCASSRTSGTYEQFFGPGTRLTVL.

There are many counts of this clonotype. The chain has TRBV28 and TRBJ2-7; TRBD1 aligns across 9 bases. This CDR3 has 14 amino acids. The V gene's germline CDR1 is MDHEN and CDR2 SYDVKM. With 6 bases clipped from V and 0 bases from J, the junction kept 3 bases outside the gene matches. DNA of the CDR3: TGTGCCAGCAGGGAGACAGGGGGCTCCTACGAGCAGTACTTC. It yields the protein CASRETGGSYEQYF.

This clonotype showed up just a few times. This chain connects TRBV9 to TRBJ1-1; D is ambiguous. V gave up 4 bases and J gave up 7 bases, with 17 bases separating them. Germline V gene lookup returns CDR1 SGDLS and CDR2 YYNGEE. This CDR3 contains 14 residues. This CDR3 reads CASSPSPREGEAFF. The DNA of the CDR3 is TGTGCCAGCAGCCCAAGCCCCCGTGAAGGTGAAGCTTTCTTT.

The chain employs TRBV4-1 and TRBJ2-7; 7 bases line up with TRBD1. The germline gives CDR1 MGHRA, CDR2 YSYEKL. This CDR3 is built from 13 residues. J gave up 6 bases and V 4 bases, and 6 bases lay outside the gene matches. The CDR3 coding sequence is TGCGCCAGCAGCCCGCCTAGGGGGCCCGAGCAGTACTTC. Residues: CASSPPRGPEQYF.

A single count supports this clonotype. The J gene is TRBJ1-2, the V gene TRBV5-4; 7 bases align to TRBD1. The germline V gene has CDR1 SGHNT and CDR2 YYREEE (reference sequence). The CDR3 has 14 residues. The V and J ends lost 9 bases and 4 bases, in that order; junction bases with no gene match: 12. CDR3 sequence reads: CATIGQVSSYGYTF. The DNA for the CDR3 is TGTGCCACTATCGGACAGGTTTCTTCCTATGGCTACACCTTC.

This clonotype was recorded at least ten times. The rearrangement links TRBV4-2 to TRBJ2-6, with D perhaps matching TRBD1 (6 bases). V was cut by 4 bases and J by 3 bases, with 13 bases left in between. The germline V gene encodes CDR1 LGHNA and CDR2 YNFKEQ. This CDR3 is 16 amino acids long. The CDR3 nucleotides are TGTGCCAGCAGCCCTAACAGGGCACATGGGGCCAACGTCCTGACTTTC. It codes for CASSPNRAHGANVLTF.

This clonotype was observed many times. The chain uses TRBV2 and TRBJ2-2; D may match TRBD1 or TRBD2 (6 bases each). The CDR3 runs 17 residues. V lost 2 bases and J 3 bases, leaving 16 bases between the germline ends. In germline, CDR1 is SNHLY, CDR2 FYNNEI. The CDR3 region is CASSEFSGGGYTGELFF. The DNA for the CDR3 is TGTGCCAGCAGTGAATTTTCTGGAGGGGGATACACCGGGGAGCTGTTTTTT. Filled out from reference TRBV2 and TRBJ2-2, the complete variable domain reads EPEVTQTPSHQVTQMGQEVILRCVPISNHLYFYWYRQILGQKVEFLVSFYNNEISEKSEIFDDQFSVERPDGSNFTLKIRSTKLEDSAMYFCASSEFSGGGYTGELFFGEGSRLTVL.

This clonotype turned up a few times. The chain links TRBV7-2 to TRBJ2-1; D might be TRBD2 (5 bases). Per the germline V gene, CDR1 is SGHTA and CDR2 is FQGNSA. This CDR3 is 17 amino acids long. V gave up 3 bases and J gave up 0 bases, with 15 bases separating them. The CDR3 DNA reads TGTGCCAGCAGCTTCGTGGGCGGGTTGAGCTCCTACAATGAGCAGTTCTTC. This codes for CASSFVGGLSSYNEQFF. Variable domain in full (rest from reference TRBV7-2 and TRBJ2-1): GAGVSQSPSNKVTEKGKDVELRCDPISGHTALYWYRQSLGQGLEFLIYFQGNSAPDKSGLPSDRFSAERTGGSVSTLTIQRTQQEDSAVYLCASSFVGGLSSYNEQFFGPGTRLTVL.

This clonotype has a handful of counts. J is TRBJ1-2 and V is TRBV12-3 or TRBV12-4; TRBD1 is a possible D gene (5 bases). CDR3 size: 14 residues. Trimming took 5 bases from V and 4 from J, leaving 14 bases between them. The CDR3 DNA sequence: TGTGCCAGCAGTGCCGCCGGGACGGGCTATGGCTACACCTTC. Its translation: CASSAAGTGYGYTF.

The V gene is TRBV5-6, the J gene TRBJ2-1, with 11 bases matching TRBD2. Germline V gene sequence: CDR1 SGHDT, CDR2 YYEEEE. V gave up 2 bases and J gave up 8 bases; unmatched junction bases: 9. The CDR3 runs 16 residues. The CDR3 loop reads CASSFLSGRAGDEQFF. The CDR3, as DNA: TGTGCCAGCAGCTTCCTTAGCGGGAGGGCGGGGGATGAGCAGTTCTTC.

This clonotype occurred many times. The J gene is TRBJ2-7, the V gene TRBV5-1, with D possibly TRBD2 on 6 matching bases. The germline CDR1 and CDR2 sequences are SGHRS and YFSETQ. Trimming removed 2 bases at V and 3 bases at J, with 12 bases between. This CDR3 is 14 amino acids long. CDR3 in amino acids: CASSFEAGGYEQYF. The CDR3 DNA is TGCGCCAGCAGCTTCGAGGCCGGGGGCTACGAGCAGTACTTC.

This clonotype was seen many times. The CDR3 protein is CAWSVGVSVATEAFF. The DNA for the CDR3 is TGTGCCTGGAGTGTAGGGGTCAGTGTGGCCACTGAAGCTTTCTTT. V usage is TRBV30 and J usage is TRBJ1-1; D possibly corresponds to TRBD1 (5 bases). Trimming shortened V by 0 bases and J by 4 bases, and 15 bases separated the two germline ends. Germline V gene lookup returns CDR1 GTSNPN and CDR2 SVGIG (reference sequence). The CDR3 covers 15 residues.

The chain is built from TRBV4-1 and TRBJ1-2; D is unclear. Germline values: CDR1 MGHRA, CDR2 YSYEKL. The CDR3 runs to 12 residues. V lost 0 bases and J 7 bases, leaving 6 bases between the germline ends. The CDR3 protein is CASSQDGLGYTF. The CDR3 region has the DNA TGCGCCAGCAGCCAAGATGGTCTTGGCTACACCTTC.

This clonotype was counted a few times. The V and J genes are TRBV20-1 and TRBJ1-2, with D perhaps TRBD1 (5 bases). This CDR3 contains 14 residues. In germline, CDR1 is DFQATT, CDR2 SNEGSKA (reference sequence). The germline V and J ends were trimmed by 0 bases and 0 bases, with 8 bases remaining between them. CDR3 in amino acids: CSARDGGSNYGYTF. As DNA, the CDR3 is TGCAGTGCTAGAGATGGGGGTTCTAACTATGGCTACACCTTC.

The rearrangement uses TRBV3-1 and TRBJ2-2; D is unclear. The V gene lost 2 bases and the J gene lost 0 bases, with 4 bases spanning the gap. CDR1 and CDR2 from the germline V gene are LGHDT and YNNKEL (reference sequence). The CDR3 contains 14 residues. CDR3 bases: TGTGCCAGCAGCCAAACAACGAACACCGGGGAGCTGTTTTTT. As protein: CASSQTTNTGELFF.